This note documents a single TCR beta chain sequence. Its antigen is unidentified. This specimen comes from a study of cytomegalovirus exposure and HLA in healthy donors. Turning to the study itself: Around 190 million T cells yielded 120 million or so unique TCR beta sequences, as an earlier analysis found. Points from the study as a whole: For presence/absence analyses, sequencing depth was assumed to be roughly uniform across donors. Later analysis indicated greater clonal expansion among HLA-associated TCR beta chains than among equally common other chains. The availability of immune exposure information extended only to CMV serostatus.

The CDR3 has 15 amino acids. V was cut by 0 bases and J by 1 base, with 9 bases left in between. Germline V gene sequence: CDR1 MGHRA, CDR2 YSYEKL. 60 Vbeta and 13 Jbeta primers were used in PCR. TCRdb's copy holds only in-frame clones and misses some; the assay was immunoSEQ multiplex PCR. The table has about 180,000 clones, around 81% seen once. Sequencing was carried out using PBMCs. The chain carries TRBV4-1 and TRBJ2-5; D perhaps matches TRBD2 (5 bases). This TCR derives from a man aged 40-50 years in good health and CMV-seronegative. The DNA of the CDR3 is TGCGCCAGCAGCCAAGAGGGGAGAGTCCAAGAGACCCAGTACTTC. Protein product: CASSQEGRVQETQYF.